This T cell receptor beta chain was found in a study of blood T cell repertoires in COVID-19. Study-wide background: Samples representing acute and convalescent COVID-19 were sourced from the United States, Italy and Spain. From T cells, B-cell-depleted T cells, or PBMCs came the material, which was cDNA or gDNA.

Trimming shortened V by 3 bases and J by 5 bases, and 8 bases separated the two germline ends. The germline V gene has CDR1 DFQATT and CDR2 SNEGSKA (reference sequence). There are 13 residues in the CDR3. Authors' processing steps: It was from reference gene primer amplification that nucleated cell counts were estimated. Profiling relied on immunoSEQ multiplex PCR, and the TCRdb table lists in-frame clones only, not all of them. For V, J and clone size, that table is used; D and trimming come from the DNA. The data hold tens of thousands of clones, with around three quarters observed a single time. This clonotype originated in a human donor in a cohort sampled during active COVID-19. The rearrangement uses TRBV20-1 and TRBJ1-6; no firm D call. Sequencing was carried out using peripheral blood. DNA of the CDR3: TGCAGTGCTAGTTCGGGGAATAATTCACCCCTCCACTTT. This sequence encodes CSASSGNNSPLHF.